The clone carrying this TCR beta chain was counted a few times. The antigen is unknown. These data are taken from a study of post-analysis software for immune sequencing data. Included in the TCR beta cDNA libraries were unique molecular identifiers. There were about 1 to 10 million T cells, and around 460,000 cDNA molecules came from them. Via MiXCR, TCRdb re-called the PCR reads, giving one row per CDR3 protein. The sample gives over 250,000 distinct CDR3 sequences, just over 35% of which show up once; around 4.8% is in the top ten. V was trimmed by 0 bases and J by 6 bases, leaving 16 bases between them. This CDR3 comprises 16 residues. Germline CDR1 SGDLS, CDR2 YYNGEE. Points from the study as a whole: Five TRBV segments occurring more often in patients than controls included TRBV5-6, TRBV5-1 and TRBV20-1. Samples from a shared batch, those prepared together, strongly co-clustered by F measure. Normalized Chao1 diversity was significantly lower in multiple sclerosis patients than in controls.

This chain connects TRBV9 to TRBJ2-1; possible D gene TRBD2, 7 bases. The sample consisted of blood. This receptor was obtained from a girl aged 5-17 years with multiple sclerosis. DNA for the CDR3: TGTGCCAGCAGCGTAGCGCTACAGGGAGGGGTCAATGAGCAGTTCTTC. This gives the protein CASSVALQGGVNEQFF.